This T cell receptor beta chain was sequenced for a study of shared T cell receptors in the human thymus. TCRdb's table, derived via immunoSEQ multiplex PCR, lists solely in-frame clones and lacks some. The repertoire consists of hundreds of thousands of clones, with 88% occurring once and the leading ten covering 0.0095% to 0.011%. The CDR3 runs 16 residues. Germline V gives CDR1 SGDLS, CDR2 YYNGEE. V gave up 0 bases and J gave up 5 bases; unmatched junction bases: 8. Another study also made use of these data, one on human thymus T cells. That report notes: Each of the donors was a healthy Finnish infant who was undergoing open corrective cardiac surgery for congenital heart defects. Corrective heart surgery yielded the resections from which the thymus tissue came. Repertoires sampled from thymus and blood appeared biased in V and J gene usage. Related reports documented highly overlapping thymic repertoires among unrelated individuals.

Sequencing was done on a sample of thymocytes. V gene TRBV9 combines with J gene TRBJ2-5; 9 bases line up with TRBD2. This receptor was taken from a boy under two years old with a congenital heart defect. In DNA form, the CDR3 reads TGTGCCAGCAGCGTAGTTCCGCGGGAGGGCCTGGAGACCCAGTACTTC. The encoded protein is CASSVVPREGLETQYF.